This is a list of T cell receptor beta chains from one sample in a study of T-cell memory formation after mild COVID-19. TCRdb fed the 5' RACE reads into MiXCR, producing one record per CDR3 protein. The data contain approximately 300,000 distinct CDR3 sequences, roughly a fifth of them singletons. Sequences were obtained from PBMCs or a T cell subset sorted from them (not recorded which). The receptors here all came from a man aged 18 to 30 who had mild COVID-19 (a few samples of this study predate the infection). Cell type and time point are not known. Both conserved end residues are part of each CDR3. D genes are given only for firm matches. Clone size is not always given. Where it is, it says once, few, many or a class for expanded clones.

cdr3_length,d_call,j_call,v_call,clone_size,cdr3_aa,cdr3_nt
14,.,TRBJ2-3,TRBV6-5,.,CASRATVDTDTQYF,TGTGCCAGCAGGGCGACGGTTGATACAGATACGCAGTATTTT
12,.,TRBJ2-5,TRBV18,.,CASSPEVETQYF,TGTGCCAGCTCACCGGAGGTAGAGACCCAGTACTTC
12,.,TRBJ2-3,TRBV9,few,CASSVDADTQYF,TGTGCCAGCAGCGTGGACGCAGATACGCAGTATTTT
15,TRBD2,TRBJ2-3,TRBV7-9,many,CASSLKRGNTDTQYF,TGTGCCAGCAGCTTAAAGCGGGGAAACACAGATACGCAGTATTTT
13,.,TRBJ1-5,TRBV20-1,.,CSARDEGNQPQHF,TGCAGTGCTAGAGATGAGGGGAATCAGCCCCAGCATTTT
13,.,TRBJ2-2,TRBV20-1,.,CSAKSRYTGELFF,TGCAGTGCTAAGAGTCGGTACACCGGGGAGCTGTTTTTT
15,.,TRBJ2-5,TRBV7-2,few,CASSFNAGARETQYF,TGTGCCAGCAGCTTTAACGCGGGGGCCAGGGAGACCCAGTACTTC
15,TRBD2,TRBJ2-1,TRBV10-1,few,CASSEGTSGYNEQFF,TGCGCCAGCAGTGAGGGGACTAGCGGGTACAATGAGCAGTTCTTC
15,TRBD2,TRBJ2-1,TRBV11-2,many,CASSPWTSGGNEQFF,TGTGCCAGCAGCCCCTGGACTAGCGGGGGGAATGAGCAGTTCTTC
15,.,TRBJ1-6,TRBV12-3/TRBV12-4,.,CASSPGDGLNSPLHF,TGTGCCAGCAGTCCTGGGGACGGGCTTAATTCACCCCTCCACTTT
15,.,TRBJ2-3,TRBV5-1,.,CASRVQDYYSDTQYF,TGCGCCAGCAGGGTCCAAGACTATTATTCGGATACGCAGTATTTT
14,.,TRBJ2-2,TRBV7-2,few,CASSLRGAPRELFF,TGTGCCAGCAGCTTAAGAGGGGCTCCCAGGGAGCTGTTTTTT
10,.,TRBJ1-1,TRBV7-9,.,CASSGNEAFF,TGTGCCAGCAGCGGTAATGAAGCTTTCTTT
13,.,TRBJ1-6,TRBV20-1,few,CSAGVGTNSPLHF,TGCAGTGCTGGAGTCGGCACTAATTCACCCCTCCACTTT
13,.,TRBJ1-1,TRBV12-3/TRBV12-4,many,CASSLVMNTEAFF,TGTGCCAGCAGTCTCGTTATGAACACTGAAGCTTTCTTT
17,.,TRBJ1-2,TRBV3-1,.,CASSQGNDALGNYGYTF,TGTGCCAGCAGCCAAGGGAACGACGCACTTGGGAACTATGGCTACACCTTC
15,.,TRBJ2-2,TRBV7-3,many,CASSLAGPQGGELFF,TGTGCCAGCAGCTTGGCGGGACCCCAGGGCGGGGAGCTGTTTTTT
14,TRBD1,TRBJ1-1,TRBV9,.,CASSIGGAGSEAFF,TGTGCCAGCAGCATAGGGGGCGCGGGTTCTGAAGCTTTCTTT
16,.,TRBJ1-4,TRBV4-3,few,CASSQEGLGSVEKLFF,TGCGCCAGCAGCCAAGAAGGTTTGGGATCGGTAGAAAAACTGTTTTTT
15,.,TRBJ1-4,TRBV5-1,once,CASSSNGGTNEKLFF,TGCGCCAGCAGCTCGAATGGGGGGACTAATGAAAAACTGTTTTTT
15,.,TRBJ1-1,TRBV6-2/TRBV6-3,.,CASRYTGTTNTEAFF,TGTGCCAGCAGATACACCGGGACGACGAACACTGAAGCTTTCTTT
15,.,TRBJ1-1,TRBV7-2,.,CASSLGRALDTEAFF,TGTGCCAGCAGCTTAGGTAGGGCGCTGGACACTGAAGCTTTCTTT
13,.,TRBJ2-3,TRBV24-1,.,CATSDFNGDTQYF,TGTGCCACCAGTGATTTTAATGGGGATACGCAGTATTTT
18,.,TRBJ1-1,TRBV19,.,CASSILGFTTAQNTEAFF,TGTGCCAGTAGTATTCTTGGTTTCACCACGGCTCAGAACACTGAAGCTTTCTTT
13,.,TRBJ2-3,TRBV6-2/TRBV6-3,.,CASSRGKRDTQYF,TGTGCCAGCTCCAGGGGAAAAAGGGATACGCAGTATTTT
13,.,TRBJ1-5,TRBV20-1,many,CSAQDRSHQPQHF,TGCAGTGCTCAAGACAGGTCACATCAGCCCCAGCATTTT
21,TRBD2,TRBJ2-2,TRBV7-3,.,CASSFPRTGTSGGASPGELFF,TGTGCCAGCAGCTTTCCCCGGACCGGGACTAGCGGGGGGGCGTCCCCCGGGGAGCTGTTTTTT
13,.,TRBJ1-2,TRBV7-2,many,CASSQGQNYGYTF,TGTGCCAGCAGCCAAGGACAGAACTATGGCTACACCTTC
15,.,TRBJ2-1,TRBV7-3,.,CASSGTRMIPNEQLF,TGTGCCAGCAGCGGCACTAGAATGATCCCCAATGAGCAGTTATTC
13,.,TRBJ2-5,TRBV5-1,.,CASSVPGQETQYF,TGCGCCAGCAGCGTGCCAGGGCAAGAGACCCAGTACTTC
17,TRBD2,TRBJ2-1,TRBV12-3/TRBV12-4,.,CASSLDFRQGGYNEQFF,TGTGCCAGCAGTTTAGATTTTCGGCAGGGAGGGTACAATGAGCAGTTCTTC
14,.,TRBJ2-2,TRBV11-2,.,CASSLIGATGELFF,TGTGCCAGCAGCTTGATAGGGGCCACCGGGGAGCTGTTTTTT
15,TRBD2,TRBJ2-1,TRBV6-5,few,CASHAGTSLYNEQFF,TGTGCCAGCCATGCCGGGACTAGCCTCTACAATGAGCAGTTCTTC